This TCR beta chain was documented in a study of blood T cells in healthy people across ages. About the study: For every two T cells, template switching captured about one barcoded beta molecule. Study-wide results and caveats: Diversity was higher, and naive CD4+ cells more numerous, in long-lived donors than in aged donors. Naive T cell percentage strongly correlated with TCR beta diversity.

The CDR3 has 16 residues. With 10 bases removed from V and 6 bases from J, the gap between germline ends came to 28 bases. The germline CDR1 and CDR2 sequences are MGHDK and SYGVNS. With a J-beta primer mix and a sample-barcoded 5' primer, a second PCR ran about 7 to 12 cycles. TCRdb re-called the 5' RACE reads through MiXCR, storing one row per CDR3 protein. This table has 1.2 million to 1.5 million distinct CDR3 sequences, 42% appearing once. Of note for this clonotype: What it binds is not known.

A minimum of 7 million PBMCs was isolated per sample. The rearrangement links TRBV25-1 to TRBJ2-7, with D tentatively TRBD2 (5 bases). The specimen sequenced was blood. The source of this sequence is a young woman in good health. As DNA, the CDR3 is TGTGCCAACCGGTTTGGAGGAGGACGCAATCGAGGCGAGCAGTACTTC. It is translated as CANRFGGGRNRGEQYF.